This T cell receptor (beta chain) was identified in a study of cytomegalovirus exposure and HLA in healthy donors. Findings and caveats of the study: Most CMV-associated TCR beta chains were later found to appear HLA-restricted. Rates of TCR association differed by HLA locus in a later analysis, with DRB1 highest and HLA-C lowest. Both high specificity and high sensitivity reportedly marked the classifier's diagnosis of cytomegalovirus status.

The CDR3 is made up of 16 amino acids. The V end was cut by 5 bases, the J end by 0 bases, with 14 bases between. Germline CDR1 SGHAT, CDR2 FQNNGV. Each donor was nominally healthy when sampled (though unrecorded immune exposures were likely). Turning to this clone: Its antigen is not known.

PCR primers comprised 60 Vbeta and 13 Jbeta primers. Some clones are missing from TCRdb's copy, which holds only in-frame ones; the method was immunoSEQ multiplex PCR. The top ten hold about 2.7% of the sample, which has roughly 160,000 clones, approximately 74% seen once. Sequences were obtained from PBMCs. V usage is TRBV11-2 and J usage is TRBJ1-5, with D possibly TRBD1 on 5 matching bases. The TCR comes from a woman younger than 45 in good health and CMV-seronegative. The CDR3 region is CASSVKTENSNQPQHF. The CDR3 nucleotides read TGTGCCAGCAGCGTGAAGACAGAAAATAGCAATCAGCCCCAGCATTTT. Full variable domain (missing parts from reference TRBV11-2 and TRBJ1-5): EAGVAQSPRYKIIEKRQSVAFWCNPISGHATLYWYQQILGQGPKLLIQFQNNGVVDDSQLPKDRFSAERLKGVDSTLKIQPAKLEDSAVYLCASSVKTENSNQPQHFGDGTRLSIL.